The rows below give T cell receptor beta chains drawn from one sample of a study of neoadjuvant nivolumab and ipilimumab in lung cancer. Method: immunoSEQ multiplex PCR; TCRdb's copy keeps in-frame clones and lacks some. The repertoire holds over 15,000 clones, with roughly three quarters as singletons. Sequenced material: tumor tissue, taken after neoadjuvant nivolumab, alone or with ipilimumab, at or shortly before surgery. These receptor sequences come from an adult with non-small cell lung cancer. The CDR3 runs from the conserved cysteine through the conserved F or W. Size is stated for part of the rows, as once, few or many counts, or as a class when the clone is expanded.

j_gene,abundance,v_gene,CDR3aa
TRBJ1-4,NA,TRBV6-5,CASSSGQDYEKLFF
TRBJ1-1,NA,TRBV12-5,CASGLLSGSPNTEAFF
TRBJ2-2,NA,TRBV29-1,CSVENPLRGTGELFF
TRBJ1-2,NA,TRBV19,CASSDQTAANYGYTF
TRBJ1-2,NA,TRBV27,CASRLGGSYYGYTF
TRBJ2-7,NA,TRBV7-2,CASSQDRAYEQYF
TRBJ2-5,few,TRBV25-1,CASSELLAGAQETQYF
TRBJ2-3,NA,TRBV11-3,CASSLGTLSTDTQYF
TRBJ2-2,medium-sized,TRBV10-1,CASSEIWDGLFF
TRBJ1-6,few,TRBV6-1,CASSGDRSSPLHF
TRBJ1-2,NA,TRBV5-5,CASSLSPQGRVYGYTF
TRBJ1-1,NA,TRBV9,CASSFYDRDTEAFF
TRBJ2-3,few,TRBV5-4,CASSLVGDETQYF
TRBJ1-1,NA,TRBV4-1,CASSLRTNRMNTEAFF
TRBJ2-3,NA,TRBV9,CASSVGDSTDTQYF
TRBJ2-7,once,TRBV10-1,CASSPAGSSYEQYF
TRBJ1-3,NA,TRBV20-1,CSARGKDTIYF
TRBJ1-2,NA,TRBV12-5,CASGLVQSEGRYGYTF
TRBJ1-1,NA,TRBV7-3,CASSTGQGAEAFF
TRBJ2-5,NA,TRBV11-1,CASSPGPGMGNDQETQYF
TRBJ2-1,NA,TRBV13,CASSYEGGEQFF
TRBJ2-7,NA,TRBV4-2,CASSQDSAGPFYEQYF
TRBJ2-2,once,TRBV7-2,CASSFTATGELFF
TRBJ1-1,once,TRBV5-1,CASSRTGETEAFF
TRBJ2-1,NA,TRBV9,CASSVTVRNEQFF
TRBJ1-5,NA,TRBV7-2,CASSLQGPTNQPQHF
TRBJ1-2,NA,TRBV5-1,CASSPDRGRYGYTF
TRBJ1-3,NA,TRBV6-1,CASSERGNSGNTIYF
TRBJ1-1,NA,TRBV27,CASSLAAPSKGPNTEAFF
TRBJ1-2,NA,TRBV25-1,CASGEQGRKGYTF
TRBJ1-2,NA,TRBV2,CASSEAGDNYGYTF
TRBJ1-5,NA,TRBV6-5,CASSYSWDSNQPQHF
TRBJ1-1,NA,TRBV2,CASSYQGYTEAFF
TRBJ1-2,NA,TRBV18,CASSPSGGKANYGYTF
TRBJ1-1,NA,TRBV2,CASSEGVNTEAFF
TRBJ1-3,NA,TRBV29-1,CSVVSFGGVQTSSGNTIYF
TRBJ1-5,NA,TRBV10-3,CAISEGTGLGQPQHF
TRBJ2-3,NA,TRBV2,CASSEGFRTDTQYF
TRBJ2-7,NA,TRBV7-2,CASSPSYDRAEQYF
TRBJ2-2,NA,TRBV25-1,CASSELGTTTGELFF
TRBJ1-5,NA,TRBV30,CAWSVLVDTGPQHF
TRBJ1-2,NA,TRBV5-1,CASSLGLGTINYGYTF
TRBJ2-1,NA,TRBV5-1,CASSLASGGRNEQFF
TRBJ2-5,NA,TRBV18,CASSPRIGTAQETQYF
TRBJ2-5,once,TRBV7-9,CASSSLPSNLQETQYF
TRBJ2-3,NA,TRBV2,CASSEQGAGGTDTQYF
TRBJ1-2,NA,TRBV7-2,CASSWTPSGDYGYTF
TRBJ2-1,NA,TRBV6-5,CASSYAGGGLNNEQFF
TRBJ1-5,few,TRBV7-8,CASSPGTGNQPQHF
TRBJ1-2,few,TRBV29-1,CSVEGAGPVDGYTF
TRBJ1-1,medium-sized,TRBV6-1,CASSEEGGWPNTEAFF